These 10 T cell receptor beta chains share one sample of origin, sequenced in a study of beta chain features in type 1 diabetes. General study findings and limits: TCRB CDR3s were moderately but significantly shorter in Type 1 diabetes patients in all four CD4+ subsets.

Reverse transcribing all isolated RNA meant expressed TCRB transcripts were sequenced. Sequencing used immunoSEQ multiplex PCR; TCRdb keeps in-frame clones, though not all of them. The table has 250,000 to 300,000 clones, roughly 13% seen once; the top ten hold approximately 0.015%. These receptors have no identified antigens. Sequenced material: naive CD4+ T cells from blood. These receptor sequences come from a man in his thirties or forties with type 1 diabetes.

Only a few counts were recorded for this clone. This chain joins TRBV7-2 and TRBJ2-1; possibly TRBD1 for D (5 bases). Germline lookup yields CDR1 SGHTA and CDR2 FQGNSA. Trimming removed 1 base at V and 5 bases at J, with 15 bases between. The CDR3 is 16 residues long. The CDR3 spells CASSLVGPPADNEQFF. The CDR3 DNA is TGTGCCAGCAGCTTAGTGGGGCCACCTGCGGACAATGAGCAGTTCTTC.

The table lists this clone with a few counts. The chain combines TRBV5-1 with TRBJ2-3; D ambiguous. The CDR3 spans 14 residues. Germline CDR1 reads SGHRS; CDR2 reads YFSETQ. V was cut by 2 bases and J by 2 bases, with 9 bases left in between. DNA of the CDR3: TGCGCCAGCAGCTTCGGTGACTCCACAGATACGCAGTATTTT. Translation gives CASSFGDSTDTQYF. Filled out from reference TRBV5-1 and TRBJ2-3, the complete variable domain reads KAGVTQTPRYLIKTRGQQVTLSCSPISGHRSVSWYQQTPGQGLQFLFEYFSETQRNKGNFPGRFSGRQFSNSRSEMNVSTLELGDSALYLCASSFGDSTDTQYFGPGTRLTVL.

In its sample, this clone was seen a few times. This chain uses TRBV2 with TRBJ2-7; 12 bases agree with TRBD2. The V segment lost 3 bases and the J segment 3 bases; nucleotides outside the gene matches: 12. Germline CDR1 SNHLY, CDR2 FYNNEI. This CDR3 is 18 amino acids long. In DNA, the CDR3 is TGTGCCAGCAGTGACCCTAGCGGGAGGGCCTACGGCTACTACGAGCAGTACTTC. Translated: CASSDPSGRAYGYYEQYF.

V is TRBV30 and J is TRBJ2-3; 8 bases are a match to TRBD1. The germline V gene encodes CDR1 GTSNPN and CDR2 SVGIG (reference sequence). V trimming: 2 bases; J trimming: 3 bases; junction bases outside the gene matches: 1. The CDR3 covers 13 residues. CDR3 DNA sequence: TGTGCCTGGAGTCGACAGGGGACAGATACGCAGTATTTT. This sequence encodes CAWSRQGTDTQYF.

The CDR3 loop is CASSLLSSYNEQFF. CDR3 nucleotide sequence: TGTGCCAGCAGCTTGTTATCGTCCTACAATGAGCAGTTCTTC. This chain uses TRBV7-2 with TRBJ2-1; no reliable D call. The germline CDR1 and CDR2 sequences are SGHTA and FQGNSA. The CDR3 has 14 residues. V lost 3 bases and J 1 base, leaving 7 bases between the germline ends.

This clone was detected a few times. V usage is TRBV5-1 and J usage is TRBJ2-7, with TRBD2 matching 11 bases. V was pared by 5 bases and J by 3 bases, with 4 bases of the junction left unmatched. This CDR3 spans 14 amino acids. The germline V gene has CDR1 SGHRS and CDR2 YFSETQ. As DNA, the CDR3 is TGCGCCAGCAGGTCCGGGACTAGCGGCTACGAGCAGTACTTC. Translating it yields CASRSGTSGYEQYF.

V is TRBV7-9 and J is TRBJ1-4; D gene uncertain. CDR1 and CDR2 from the germline V gene are SEHNR and FQNEAQ (reference sequence). This CDR3 comprises 14 residues. Between the trimmed V and J ends, which lost 3 bases and 8 bases, there was a span of 13 bases. CDR3 coding DNA: TGTGCCAGCAGCTTTTGGGGAGTGGGAGAAAAACTGTTTTTT. Its translation is CASSFWGVGEKLFF.

J is TRBJ1-1 and V is TRBV15; D is uncertain. The CDR3 is 14 residues long. V lost 5 bases to trimming and J lost 0 bases, with 10 bases between them. The V gene's germline CDR1 is LNHNV and CDR2 YYDKDF (reference sequence). CDR3 DNA sequence: TGTGCCACCAGCGAACATGTCGTGAACACTGAAGCTTTCTTT. Residues: CATSEHVVNTEAFF.

The chain couples TRBV6-5 to TRBJ1-1; 7 positions match TRBD1. With 4 bases clipped from V and 8 bases from J, the junction kept 10 bases outside the gene matches. CDR3 length: 14 residues. CDR1 is MNHEY and CDR2 is SVGAGI in the germline V gene. CDR3: CASSSPKLTGEAFF. The DNA for the CDR3 is TGTGCCAGCAGTTCTCCCAAATTGACAGGGGAAGCTTTCTTT.

The rearrangement uses TRBV18 and TRBJ2-1; D uncertain. The CDR3 runs 12 residues. Germline CDR1 is KGHSH and CDR2 is LQKENI. Trimming left V 2 bases short and J 7 bases short, with 6 bases between. The CDR3 nucleotides read TGTGCCAGCTCACCAAAACTAAATGAGCAGTTCTTC. Translating gives CASSPKLNEQFF.